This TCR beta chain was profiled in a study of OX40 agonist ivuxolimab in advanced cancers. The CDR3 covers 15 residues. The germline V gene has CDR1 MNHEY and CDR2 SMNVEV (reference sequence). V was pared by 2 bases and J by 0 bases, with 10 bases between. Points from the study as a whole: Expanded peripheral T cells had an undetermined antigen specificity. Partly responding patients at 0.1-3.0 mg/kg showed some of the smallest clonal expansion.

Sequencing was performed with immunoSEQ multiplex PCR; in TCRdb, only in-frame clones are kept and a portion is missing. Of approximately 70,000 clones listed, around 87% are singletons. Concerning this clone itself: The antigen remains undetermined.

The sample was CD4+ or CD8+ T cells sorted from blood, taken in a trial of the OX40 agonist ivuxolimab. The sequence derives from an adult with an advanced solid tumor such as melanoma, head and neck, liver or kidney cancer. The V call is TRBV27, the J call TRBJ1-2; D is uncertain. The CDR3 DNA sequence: TGTGCCAGCAGTTTAAGGCTGCCTACTAACTATGGCTACACCTTC. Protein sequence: CASSLRLPTNYGYTF.